Listed below are T cell receptor beta chains from one sample, sequenced in a study of T-cell memory formation after mild COVID-19. TCRdb re-called the 5' RACE reads with MiXCR, one entry per CDR3 protein. The sample has 500,000 to 650,000 distinct CDR3 sequences, about a fifth seen once. Sequencing was done on a sample of PBMCs or a T cell subset sorted from them (not recorded which). These receptors were taken from an adult woman who had mild COVID-19 (a few samples of this study predate the infection). Cell type and time point are not known. Both conserved end residues are part of each CDR3. Each record gives: clone size, D gene, V gene, J gene, CDR3 length, CDR3 DNA, CDR3 protein. D genes are given only for firm matches. Clone size is not always given. Where it is, it says once, few, many or a class for expanded clones.

clone size: few
D gene: -
V gene: TRBV29-1
J gene: TRBJ1-3
CDR3 length: 16
CDR3 DNA: TGCAGCGTTGAACAAATCCCTGTGAACTCTGGAAACACCATATATTTT
CDR3 protein: CSVEQIPVNSGNTIYF

clone size: -
D gene: -
V gene: TRBV20-1
J gene: TRBJ1-4
CDR3 length: 15
CDR3 DNA: TGCAGTGCTAGAGATACAGGCAGGGTCGGTGAAAAACTGTTTTTT
CDR3 protein: CSARDTGRVGEKLFF

clone size: -
D gene: TRBD1
V gene: TRBV12-3/TRBV12-4
J gene: TRBJ2-5
CDR3 length: 16
CDR3 DNA: TGTGCCAGCAGTTTATCGAGACAGGGGGCGGGAGAGACCCAGTACTTC
CDR3 protein: CASSLSRQGAGETQYF

clone size: many
D gene: -
V gene: TRBV20-1
J gene: TRBJ2-5
CDR3 length: 20
CDR3 DNA: TGCAGTGCTAGAGGCTCTGGGGGAGCGACCCTAAGAGTTATTGGCGAGACCCAGTACTTC
CDR3 protein: CSARGSGGATLRVIGETQYF

clone size: few
D gene: -
V gene: TRBV6-5
J gene: TRBJ2-1
CDR3 length: 15
CDR3 DNA: TGTGCCAGCAGACTAGCGTCTGGGGGCCACAATGAGCAGTTCTTC
CDR3 protein: CASRLASGGHNEQFF

clone size: -
D gene: -
V gene: TRBV11-3
J gene: TRBJ2-7
CDR3 length: 12
CDR3 DNA: TGTGCCAGCAGCTCAGACGACTACGAGCAGTACTTC
CDR3 protein: CASSSDDYEQYF

clone size: many
D gene: -
V gene: TRBV5-1
J gene: TRBJ2-7
CDR3 length: 11
CDR3 DNA: TGCGCCAGCAGCATTACCTACGAGCAGTACTTC
CDR3 protein: CASSITYEQYF

clone size: -
D gene: -
V gene: TRBV9
J gene: TRBJ1-1
CDR3 length: 15
CDR3 DNA: TGTGCCAGCAGCGTAGAAGGGATTTATAACACTGAAGCTTTCTTT
CDR3 protein: CASSVEGIYNTEAFF

clone size: -
D gene: -
V gene: TRBV6-2/TRBV6-3
J gene: TRBJ2-6
CDR3 length: 17
CDR3 DNA: TGTGCCAGCAGTTACGGCTTTCGGCGGCGCGGGGCCAACGTCCTGACTTTC
CDR3 protein: CASSYGFRRRGANVLTF

clone size: few
D gene: -
V gene: TRBV20-1
J gene: TRBJ1-5
CDR3 length: 13
CDR3 DNA: TGCAGTGCTAGAGCTCGGGGGTGGCAGCCCCAGCATTTT
CDR3 protein: CSARARGWQPQHF

clone size: -
D gene: -
V gene: TRBV6-1
J gene: TRBJ1-5
CDR3 length: 16
CDR3 DNA: TGTGCCAGCATCCCTAGTTTGGGGGTATACAATCAGCCCCAGCATTTT
CDR3 protein: CASIPSLGVYNQPQHF